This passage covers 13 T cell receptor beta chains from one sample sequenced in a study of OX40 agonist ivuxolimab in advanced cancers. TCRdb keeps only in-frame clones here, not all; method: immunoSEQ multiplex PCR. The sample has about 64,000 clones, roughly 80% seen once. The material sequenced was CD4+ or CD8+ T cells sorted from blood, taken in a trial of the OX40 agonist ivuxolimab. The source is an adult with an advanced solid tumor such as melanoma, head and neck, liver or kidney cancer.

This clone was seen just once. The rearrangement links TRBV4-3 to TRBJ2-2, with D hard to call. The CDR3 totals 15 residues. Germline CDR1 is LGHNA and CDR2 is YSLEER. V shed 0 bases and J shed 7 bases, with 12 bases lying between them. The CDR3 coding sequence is TGCGCCAGCAGCCAAGAACCCACCTTGGGCGGGGAGCTGTTTTTT. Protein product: CASSQEPTLGGELFF.

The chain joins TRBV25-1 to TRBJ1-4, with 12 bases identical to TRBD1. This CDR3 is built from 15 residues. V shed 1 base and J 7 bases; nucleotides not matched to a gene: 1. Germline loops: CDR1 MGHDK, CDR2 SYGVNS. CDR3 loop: CASSESGQGAEKLFF. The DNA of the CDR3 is TGTGCCAGCAGTGAATCGGGACAGGGGGCTGAAAAACTGTTTTTT.

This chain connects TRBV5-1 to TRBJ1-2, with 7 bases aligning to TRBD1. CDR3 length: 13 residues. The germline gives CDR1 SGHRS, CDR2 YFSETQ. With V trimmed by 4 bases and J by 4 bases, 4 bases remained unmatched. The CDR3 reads CASSPTGPYGYTF. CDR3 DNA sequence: TGCGCCAGCAGCCCGACAGGGCCCTATGGCTACACCTTC.

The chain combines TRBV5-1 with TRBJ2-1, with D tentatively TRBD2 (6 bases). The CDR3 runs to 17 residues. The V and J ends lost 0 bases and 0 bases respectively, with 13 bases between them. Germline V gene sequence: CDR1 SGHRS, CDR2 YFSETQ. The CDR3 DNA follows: TGCGCCAGCAGCTTGGGCCAGCGGGTAAGCTCCTACAATGAGCAGTTCTTC. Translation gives CASSLGQRVSSYNEQFF.

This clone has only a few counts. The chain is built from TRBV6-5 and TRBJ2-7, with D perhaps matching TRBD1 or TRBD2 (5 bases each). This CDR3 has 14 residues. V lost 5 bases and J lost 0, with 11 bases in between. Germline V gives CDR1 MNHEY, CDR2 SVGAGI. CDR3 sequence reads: CASSGTQVSYEQYF. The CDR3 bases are TGTGCCAGCAGTGGGACGCAAGTCTCCTACGAGCAGTACTTC.

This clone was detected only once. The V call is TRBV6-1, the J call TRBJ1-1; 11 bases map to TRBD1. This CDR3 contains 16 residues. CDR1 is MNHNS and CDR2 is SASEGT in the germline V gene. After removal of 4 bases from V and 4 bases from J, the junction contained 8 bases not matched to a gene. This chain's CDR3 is CASSVAYGQGATEAFF. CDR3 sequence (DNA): TGTGCCAGCAGTGTAGCATATGGACAGGGGGCCACTGAAGCTTTCTTT.

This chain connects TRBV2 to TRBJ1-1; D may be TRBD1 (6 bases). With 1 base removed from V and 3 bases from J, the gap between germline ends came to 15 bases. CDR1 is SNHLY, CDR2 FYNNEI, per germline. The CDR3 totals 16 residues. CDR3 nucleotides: TGTGCCAGCAGTGAAGATGCAGGGGATGGGGACACTGAAGCTTTCTTT. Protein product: CASSEDAGDGDTEAFF.

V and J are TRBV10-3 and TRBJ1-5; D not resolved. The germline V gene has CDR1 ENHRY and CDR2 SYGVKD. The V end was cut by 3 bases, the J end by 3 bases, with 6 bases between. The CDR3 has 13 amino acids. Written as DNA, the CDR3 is TGTGCCATCAGTGACCCAGACAATCAGCCCCAGCATTTT. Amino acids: CAISDPDNQPQHF.

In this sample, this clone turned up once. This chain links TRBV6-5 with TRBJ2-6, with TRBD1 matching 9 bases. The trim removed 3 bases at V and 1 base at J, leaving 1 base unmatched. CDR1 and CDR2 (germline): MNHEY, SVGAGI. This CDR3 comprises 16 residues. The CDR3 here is CASSYGTGSGANVLTF. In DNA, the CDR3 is TGTGCCAGCAGTTATGGGACAGGGTCTGGGGCCAACGTCCTGACTTTC.

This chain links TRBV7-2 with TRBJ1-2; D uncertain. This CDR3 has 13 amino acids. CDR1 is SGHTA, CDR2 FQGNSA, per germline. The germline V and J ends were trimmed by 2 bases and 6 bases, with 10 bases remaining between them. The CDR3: CASSLNRPDGYTF. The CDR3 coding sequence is TGTGCCAGCAGCTTAAATCGGCCAGATGGCTACACCTTC.

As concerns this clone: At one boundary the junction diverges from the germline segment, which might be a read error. CDR3 DNA: TGTGCCAGCATTGAAAGCAACACTGAAGCTTTCTTT. Translating gives CASIESNTEAFF. The V gene is TRBV2, the J gene TRBJ1-1; no definite D call. In germline, CDR1 is SNHLY, CDR2 FYNNEI. The CDR3 consists of 12 residues.

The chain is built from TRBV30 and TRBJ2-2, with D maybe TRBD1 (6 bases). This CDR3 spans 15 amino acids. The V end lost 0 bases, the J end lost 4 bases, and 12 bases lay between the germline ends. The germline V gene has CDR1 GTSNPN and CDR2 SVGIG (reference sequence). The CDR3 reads CAWSVRGHLTGELFF. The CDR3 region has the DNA TGTGCCTGGAGTGTACGGGGACACCTCACCGGGGAGCTGTTTTTT. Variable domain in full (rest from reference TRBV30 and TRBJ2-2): SQTIHQWPATLVQPVGSPLSLECTVEGTSNPNLYWYRQAAGRGLQLLFYSVGIGQISSEVPQNLSASRPQDRQFILSSKKLLLSDSGFYLCAWSVRGHLTGELFFGEGSRLTVL.

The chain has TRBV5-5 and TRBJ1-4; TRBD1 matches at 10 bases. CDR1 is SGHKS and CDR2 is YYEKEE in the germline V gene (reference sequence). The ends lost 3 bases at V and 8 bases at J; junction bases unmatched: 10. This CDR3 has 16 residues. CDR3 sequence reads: CASSSQPGQGQEKLFF. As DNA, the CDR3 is TGTGCCAGCAGCTCGCAACCGGGACAGGGGCAAGAAAAACTGTTTTTT. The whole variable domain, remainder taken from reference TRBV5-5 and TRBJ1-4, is DAGVTQSPTHLIKTRGQQVTLRCSPISGHKSVSWYQQVLGQGPQFIFQYYEKEERGRGNFPDRFSARQFPNYSSELNVNALLLGDSALYLCASSSQPGQGQEKLFFGSGTQLSVL.